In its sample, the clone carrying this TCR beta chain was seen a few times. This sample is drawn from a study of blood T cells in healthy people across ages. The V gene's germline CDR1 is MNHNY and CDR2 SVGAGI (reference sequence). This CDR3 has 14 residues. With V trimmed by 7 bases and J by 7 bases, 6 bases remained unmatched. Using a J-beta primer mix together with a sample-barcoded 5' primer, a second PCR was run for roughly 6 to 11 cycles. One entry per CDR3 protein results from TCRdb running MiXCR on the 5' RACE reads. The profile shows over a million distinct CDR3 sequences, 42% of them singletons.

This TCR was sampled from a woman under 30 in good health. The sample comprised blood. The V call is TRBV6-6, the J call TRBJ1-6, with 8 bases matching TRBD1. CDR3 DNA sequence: TGTGCCAGCAACCCGACAGGGGAAAATTCACCCCTCCACTTT. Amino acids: CASNPTGENSPLHF.